This TCR beta chain emerged from a study of Ad26.COV2.S vaccination and SARS-CoV-2 variants. Study at large: In the COV1001 trial, the donor was in the Ad26.COV2.S arm. Doses of Ad26.COV2.S were injected into muscle once or twice, 56 days apart. General study results and limits: Participants in the vaccine arm had higher spike-specific TCR breadth; placebo recipients had lower.

The treatment here: roughly 18 received Ad26.COV2.S at low or high dose, single or two shots; 5 received placebo; per-sample allocation not given. After the first vaccine or placebo injection, samples were drawn on day 63. Libraries were prepared by immunoSEQ multiplex PCR; TCRdb keeps only in-frame clonotypes and omits some of them. The data show a few hundred thousand clones, with 83% seen just once and almost 7.5% held by the top ten. For this clone: Its matching antigen is unknown.

The length of the CDR3 is 16 residues. The clonotype comes from a person between 18 and 65 years old who received the Ad26.COV2.S COVID-19 vaccine or a placebo. This sequence joins TRBV1 and TRBJ1-1. TRBV1 is reported as a pseudogene. The sequencing here drew on peripheral blood, taken in a trial of Ad26.COV2.S vaccine versus placebo. The CDR3 loop is CTSSQVRSPCGTEAFF. The DNA for the CDR3 is TGCACCAGCAGCCAAGTTCGTAGTCCTTGTGGTACTGAAGCTTTCTTT.